The source of this TCR beta chain is a study of shared clonotypes between healthy human individuals. On this clone itself: What it binds is not known.

Some clones are missing from TCRdb's copy, which holds only in-frame ones; the method was immunoSEQ multiplex PCR. This table has roughly 2,000,000 clones, just over 90% appearing once. Terminally differentiated effector memory CD45RA+ cells were left out of the naive CD8 fraction, which was CD45RO-negative and positively selected for CCR7. Findings of the study overall: Naive CD4 clonotypes were shared across a few donors at 4.5% to 6.5%.

Trimming took off 2 bases at V and 2 bases at J, with 13 bases between the two ends. CDR3 size: 15 residues. Germline V gene lookup returns CDR1 SEHNR and CDR2 FQNEAQ (reference sequence). The chain combines TRBV7-9 with TRBJ2-7; tentatively, D is TRBD2 (6 bases). Material: naive CD8+ T cells from PBMCs. The origin of this receptor is a man aged 18 to 30 in good health. Some clones in this sample may be carry-over from other donors' samples. This CDR3 is CASSLSSSAAYEQYF. Here the CDR3 DNA reads TGTGCCAGCAGCTTATCGTCTAGCGCCGCCTACGAGCAGTACTTC. Using reference TRBV7-9 and TRBJ2-7 for the parts outside the CDR3, the full variable domain is DTGVSQNPRHKITKRGQNVTFRCDPISEHNRLYWYRQTLGQGPEFLTYFQNEAQLEKSRLLSDRFSAERPKGSFSTLEIQRTEQGDSAMYLCASSLSSSAAYEQYFGPGTRLTVT.